This T cell receptor (beta chain) was captured in a study of blood T cells in healthy people across ages. Background on the study: There was about one barcoded beta molecule captured by template switching per two T cells. Whole-study results and caveats: Significant beta diversity loss was already apparent by age roughly 44, declining roughly linearly.

Deletions cut 11 bases from V and 1 base from J, with 17 bases between. Per the germline V gene, CDR1 is LNHNV and CDR2 is YYDKDF (reference sequence). The CDR3 has 14 residues. It was with a sample-barcoded 5' primer and a J-beta primer mix that a second PCR of roughly 6 to 12 cycles was run. In TCRdb, the 5' RACE reads were re-called with MiXCR into one record per CDR3 protein. The sample lists 1.8 million or so distinct CDR3 sequences; 30% to 40% were seen once. A few counts support this clonotype. Its antigen is unknown. The sequence was obtained from a human donor in good health. Source material: blood. This rearrangement joins TRBV15 to TRBJ2-5, with D possibly TRBD1 on 6 matching bases. The CDR3 loop is CASSRGSIQETQYF. CDR3 nucleotides: TGTGCCTCGTCCAGGGGAAGCATCCAAGAGACCCAGTACTTC.